This T cell receptor (beta chain) was sequenced during a study of T-cell reconstitution after alpha-beta-depleted transplantation in children. Findings and limits, study-wide: Several hundred expanded graft clones reportedly were the source of alpha-beta T cells about two months after transplant. The high TCRbeta diversity at day 60 in some patients came from surviving recipient T cells and thymic progenitors. Newly made T cells mostly supplied T-cell counts and diversity one year after transplant.

Construction of the TCRbeta library involved unique molecular identifiers. Each CDR3 protein gets one entry after TCRdb re-called the PCR reads with MiXCR. The table lists 300,000 or so distinct CDR3 sequences, approximately 20% of them singletons. Of note for this clonotype: Its antigen remains unknown.

Germline V gene lookup returns CDR1 SGHRS and CDR2 YFSETQ. The V segment lost 4 bases and the J segment 4 bases; nucleotides outside the gene matches: 3. The CDR3 loop spans 14 amino acids. The chain uses TRBV5-1 and TRBJ2-5; 11 bases are a match to TRBD1. Sequenced material: PBMCs, mostly from graft donor cells, taken 180 days after TCRalphabeta/CD19-depleted stem cell transplant. The origin of this receptor is a male patient between 5 and 17 years old who had a stem cell transplant for acute lymphoblastic leukemia, so the T cells may come from the graft donor. CDR3 in amino acids: CASSDGTGGETQYF. The CDR3 DNA follows: TGCGCCAGCAGCGACGGGACAGGGGGAGAGACCCAGTACTTC.